The entry that follows covers one T cell receptor (beta chain) sequence. The CDR3 has 14 amino acids. Looked up from germline, CDR1 is MNHEY and CDR2 is SVGAGI. V trimming: 6 bases; J trimming: 10 bases; junction bases outside the gene matches: 8. These data are taken from a study of T cell responses to AZD1222 COVID-19 vaccine. Produced via immunoSEQ multiplex PCR; TCRdb's table is partial and in-frame only. The sample gives 120,000 to 150,000 clones, 88% of which show up once; approximately 2.8% is in the top ten. The TCR comes from an adult who received the AZD1222 COVID-19 vaccine. The sample was peripheral blood, taken 28 days after the second AZD1222 dose. The chain carries TRBV6-5 and TRBJ1-6, with 8 bases lining up with TRBD1. CDR3 sequence (DNA): TGTGCCAGCAGAACCGACAGGGGTAAATCACCCCTCCACTTT. Translated: CASRTDRGKSPLHF.